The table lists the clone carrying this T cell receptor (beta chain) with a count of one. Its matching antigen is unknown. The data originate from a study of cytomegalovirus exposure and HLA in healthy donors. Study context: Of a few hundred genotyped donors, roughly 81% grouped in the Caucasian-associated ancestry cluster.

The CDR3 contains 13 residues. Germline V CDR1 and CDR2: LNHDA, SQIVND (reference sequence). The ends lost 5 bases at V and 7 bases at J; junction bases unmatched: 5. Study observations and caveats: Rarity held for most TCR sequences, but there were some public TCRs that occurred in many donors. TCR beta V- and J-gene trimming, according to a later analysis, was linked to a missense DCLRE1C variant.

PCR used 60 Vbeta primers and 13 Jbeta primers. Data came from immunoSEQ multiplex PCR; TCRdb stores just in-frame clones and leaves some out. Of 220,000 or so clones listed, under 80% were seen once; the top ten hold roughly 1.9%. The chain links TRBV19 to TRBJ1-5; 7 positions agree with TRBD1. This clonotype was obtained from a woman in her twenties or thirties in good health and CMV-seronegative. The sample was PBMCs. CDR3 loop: CASSSGGWQPQHF. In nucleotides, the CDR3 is TGTGCCAGTAGTTCAGGGGGGTGGCAGCCCCAGCATTTT.